Shown below are 30 T cell receptor beta chains from a single sample sequenced in a study of T cells after yellow fever vaccination. TCRdb reprocessed the 5' RACE reads via MiXCR and lists one record per CDR3 protein. The sample consists of approximately 340,000 distinct CDR3 sequences, 7.5% to 9% of them appearing once. Source: PBMCs, taken on the day of the first yellow fever vaccination. The receptors originated from a young man who received the YFV17D yellow fever vaccine.

Many counts were recorded for this clonotype. The J gene is TRBJ2-2, the V gene TRBV7-2; 9 bases agree with TRBD2. The CDR3 extends over 16 amino acids. V shed 5 bases, J shed 2 bases, and the junction held 6 bases outside the gene matches. Germline V gene lookup returns CDR1 SGHTA and CDR2 FQGNSA. The CDR3 DNA follows: TGTGCCAGCAGCGAGAGCGGGGGGTACAACACCGGGGAGCTGTTTTTT. This sequence encodes CASSESGGYNTGELFF.

This chain uses TRBV11-2 with TRBJ2-2; D ambiguous. The CDR3 spans 11 residues. The V gene's germline CDR1 is SGHAT and CDR2 FQNNGV. The CDR3 DNA reads TGTGTAGTTACGAACACCGGGGAGCTGTTTTTT. Translation gives CVVTNTGELFF.

In its sample, this clonotype was seen many times. The CDR3 nucleotides are TGCGCCAGCAGCTTCTACACCTACGTAGGGGATGAGCAGTTCTTC. Protein sequence: CASSFYTYVGDEQFF. This sequence joins TRBV4-3 and TRBJ2-1; D may be TRBD1 (5 bases). The V and J ends lost 5 bases and 8 bases respectively, with 19 bases between them. The CDR3 is made up of 15 amino acids. Per germline, CDR1 LGHNA and CDR2 YSLEER.

This clonotype was counted between two and nine times. The V gene is TRBV5-1, the J gene TRBJ2-3; 13 bases are shared with TRBD2. V shed 4 bases, J shed 2 bases, and the junction held 7 bases outside the gene matches. Germline CDR1 reads SGHRS; CDR2 reads YFSETQ. The CDR3 is 17 residues long. CDR3 in DNA: TGCGCCAGCAGCCCCCGACTAGCGGGGGGACACACAGATACGCAGTATTTT. Translated: CASSPRLAGGHTDTQYF.

V gene TRBV14 combines with J gene TRBJ2-3; 7 nucleotides agree with TRBD1. Trimming took 2 bases from V and 1 from J; bases not matched to a gene: 3. This CDR3 is built from 15 residues. Germline CDR1 reads SGHDN; CDR2 reads FVKESK. The CDR3 coding sequence is TGTGCCAGCAGCCAAACACAGGGGCGCACAGATACGCAGTATTTT. Amino acids: CASSQTQGRTDTQYF. The variable domain in full, completed from reference TRBV14 and TRBJ2-3, reads EAGVTQFPSHSVIEKGQTVTLRCDPISGHDNLYWYRRVMGKEIKFLLHFVKESKQDESGMPNNRFLAERTGGTYSTLKVQPAELEDSGVYFCASSQTQGRTDTQYFGPGTRLTVL.

This chain joins TRBV18 and TRBJ2-3; perhaps TRBD2 as D (6 bases). The germline V and J ends were trimmed by 3 bases and 6 bases, with 13 bases remaining between them. The germline V gene encodes CDR1 KGHSH and CDR2 LQKENI. The CDR3 extends over 14 amino acids. In DNA, the CDR3 is TGTGCCAGCTCACCGACGGGGGAGGTGGATACGCAGTATTTT. This sequence encodes CASSPTGEVDTQYF.

This clonotype has only a few counts. This chain joins TRBV20-1 and TRBJ1-6; 7 bases are a match to TRBD1. Losses at the gene ends were 6 bases for V and 5 bases for J; bases not matched to a gene: 13. This CDR3 has 16 amino acids. The V gene's germline CDR1 is DFQATT and CDR2 SNEGSKA (reference sequence). CDR3 DNA sequence: TGCAGTGCAACAGGGGCCTCGGGTACGGATAATTCACCCCTCCACTTT. Protein sequence: CSATGASGTDNSPLHF.

This clonotype appeared many times. The chain uses TRBV28 and TRBJ2-1; 8 bases agree with TRBD2. This CDR3 contains 15 residues. Per germline, CDR1 MDHEN and CDR2 SYDVKM. Trimming took 7 bases from V and 9 from J; bases not matched to a gene: 14. CDR3 DNA sequence: TGTGCCAGCAAAGGGTGGGAGCGGGGGCAGGTTGAGCAGTTCTTC. Residues: CASKGWERGQVEQFF.

This clonotype was recorded a few times. V gene TRBV30 combines with J gene TRBJ2-5; 7 nucleotides align to TRBD2. Germline assignment: CDR1 GTSNPN and CDR2 SVGIG (reference sequence). The CDR3 has 14 residues. Trimming took 0 bases from V and 2 from J; bases not matched to a gene: 3. The CDR3 region has the DNA TGTGCCTGGAGTGTAGCTAGCGGACAAGAGACCCAGTACTTC. This gives the protein CAWSVASGQETQYF.

This clonotype was picked up a small number of times. The J gene is TRBJ1-3, the V gene TRBV7-9; tentative D call: TRBD1 (5 bases). The V gene lost 6 bases and the J gene lost 0 bases, with 12 bases spanning the gap. Germline values: CDR1 SEHNR, CDR2 FQNEAQ (reference sequence). The length of the CDR3 is 15 residues. The CDR3 loop reads CASSGAVLSGNTIYF. For the CDR3, the DNA is TGTGCCAGCAGTGGGGCAGTACTCTCTGGAAACACCATATATTTT.

The V gene is TRBV18, the J gene TRBJ2-2; D ambiguous. Germline V gene lookup returns CDR1 KGHSH and CDR2 LQKENI. The ends were cut back, 3 bases at V and 3 bases at J, with 11 bases in the middle. The CDR3 runs to 15 residues. The CDR3 reads CASSPVADYTGELFF. CDR3 coding DNA: TGTGCCAGCTCACCTGTTGCAGATTACACCGGGGAGCTGTTTTTT. The full variable domain, completed using reference TRBV18 and TRBJ2-2, is NAGVMQNPRHLVRRRGQEARLRCSPMKGHSHVYWYRQLPEEGLKFMVYLQKENIIDESGMPKERFSAEFPKEGPSILRIQQVVRGDSAAYFCASSPVADYTGELFFGEGSRLTVL.

This clonotype was counted only a few times. The gene calls are TRBV4-2 and TRBJ1-6, with D maybe TRBD1 (5 bases). This CDR3 region has 15 residues. Germline V gene sequence: CDR1 LGHNA, CDR2 YNFKEQ. V was pared by 1 base and J by 5 bases, with 9 bases between. CDR3 protein: CASSQGDGNNSPLHF. The CDR3 region has the DNA TGTGCCAGCAGCCAAGGGGACGGAAATAATTCACCCCTCCACTTT.

This clonotype has more than one count but fewer than ten. The chain has TRBV3-1 and TRBJ2-2, with D perhaps assigned TRBD1 or TRBD2 (6 bases each). The CDR3 is 16 amino acids. The ends were cut back, 4 bases at V and 4 bases at J, with 16 bases in the middle. The V gene's germline CDR1 is LGHDT and CDR2 YNNKEL (reference sequence). CDR3 coding DNA: TGTGCCAGCAGCCCCCCGTGGGGGGCGGCCACCGGGGAGCTGTTTTTT. Translation: CASSPPWGAATGELFF.

The chain is built from TRBV4-3 and TRBJ1-2, with TRBD1 matching over 9 bases. Looked up from germline, CDR1 is LGHNA and CDR2 is YSLEER. The CDR3 consists of 15 residues. Trimming cost V 1 base and J 5 bases; bases outside gene matches: 5. Here the CDR3 reads CASSQGTGGLYGYTF. In nucleotides, the CDR3 is TGCGCCAGCAGCCAAGGAACAGGGGGCTTATATGGCTACACCTTC.

This clonotype was seen repeatedly, ten times or more. The CDR3: CASSLALGGLTEAFF. The CDR3, as DNA: TGTGCCAGCAGCTTAGCGTTGGGGGGCCTCACTGAAGCTTTCTTT. V and J are TRBV7-9 and TRBJ1-1; TRBD1 might be the D (6 bases). V lost 0 bases and J 4 bases, leaving 12 bases between the germline ends. CDR3 length: 15 residues. Germline V CDR1 and CDR2: SEHNR, FQNEAQ (reference sequence).

The V and J genes are TRBV5-1 and TRBJ1-2; D perhaps matches TRBD1 (5 bases). The CDR3 has 13 residues. The germline V gene has CDR1 SGHRS and CDR2 YFSETQ. Trimming left V 0 bases short and J 7 bases short, with 10 bases between. For the CDR3, the DNA is TGCGCCAGCAGCTTGGGGGGGAATAGTGGCTACACCTTC. It translates to CASSLGGNSGYTF.

This clonotype has more than one count but fewer than ten. The rearrangement uses TRBV7-2 and TRBJ2-1; D is perhaps TRBD2 (5 bases). Germline CDR1 and CDR2: SGHTA and FQGNSA. The V end was cut by 5 bases, the J end by 12 bases, with 17 bases between. This CDR3 contains 13 residues. In nucleotides, the CDR3 is TGTGCCAGCAGCCCCTTTACTAGTTCTGTGCAGTTCTTC. Its translation: CASSPFTSSVQFF.

At least ten counts were recorded for this clonotype. This sequence joins TRBV12-3 or TRBV12-4 and TRBJ1-6; possibly TRBD1 for D (6 bases). The CDR3 length is 14 residues. The V end was cut by 5 bases, the J end by 10 bases, with 15 bases between. The CDR3 DNA follows: TGTGCCAGCAGTCCCCCGGGGGGGGGCTCACCCCTCCACTTT. It codes for CASSPPGGGSPLHF.

This chain uses TRBV20-1 with TRBJ2-7; 8 bases are shared with TRBD1. CDR3 length equals 14 residues. CDR1 is DFQATT, CDR2 SNEGSKA, per germline (reference sequence). The trim removed 6 bases at V and 0 bases at J, leaving 7 bases unmatched. CDR3 sequence reads: CSAAGGAGSYEQYV. The CDR3 nucleotides are TGCAGTGCGGCAGGGGGCGCGGGCTCCTACGAGCAGTACGTC.

As to this clonotype: A much more abundant neighbour one base away suggests this may be a read error. The rearrangement links TRBV20-1 to TRBJ1-6; no firm D call. The CDR3 spans 15 residues. Germline CDR1 DFQATT, CDR2 SNEGSKA (reference sequence). The CDR3 bases are TGCAGTACTAGAGGTCACAGCTCCTATAATTCACCCCTCCACTTT. Amino acid sequence: CSTRGHSSYNSPLHF.

This chain's CDR3 is CASSTGDYNEQFF. The CDR3 DNA is TGTGCCAGCTCAACCGGGGACTACAATGAGCAGTTCTTC. J is TRBJ2-1 and V is TRBV18; D is perhaps TRBD2 (5 bases). The V gene's germline CDR1 is KGHSH and CDR2 LQKENI. Trimming stripped 5 bases from V and 3 bases from J, with 8 bases between. The CDR3 length is 13 residues. Together with reference TRBV18 and TRBJ2-1, the CDR3 gives the full variable domain: NAGVMQNPRHLVRRRGQEARLRCSPMKGHSHVYWYRQLPEEGLKFMVYLQKENIIDESGMPKERFSAEFPKEGPSILRIQQVVRGDSAAYFCASSTGDYNEQFFGPGTRLTVL.

V usage is TRBV4-3 and J usage is TRBJ2-7, with 9 bases that match TRBD1. The CDR3 extends over 18 amino acids. V shed 0 bases, J shed 1 base, and the junction held 10 bases outside the gene matches. Germline CDR1 is LGHNA and CDR2 is YSLEER. The CDR3 nucleotides are TGCGCCAGCAGCCAAGATTTCTCCGGGACAGGGTTTTCCTACGAGCAGTACTTC. Its translation: CASSQDFSGTGFSYEQYF.

This chain links TRBV7-8 with TRBJ1-2, with 9 bases aligning to TRBD1. The V and J ends lost 5 bases and 4 bases, in that order; junction bases with no gene match: 5. CDR1 and CDR2 (germline): SGHVS, FQNEAQ. The CDR3 spans 14 residues. The CDR3 DNA is TGTGCCAGCAGCGCCCGGGACAGGGCCTATGGCTACACCTTC. Amino acid sequence: CASSARDRAYGYTF. The full variable domain, its missing parts supplied by reference TRBV7-8 and TRBJ1-2, is GAGVSQSPRYKVAKRGQDVALRCDPISGHVSLFWYQQALGQGPEFLTYFQNEAQLDKSGLPSDRFFAERPEGSVSTLKIQRTQQEDSAVYLCASSARDRAYGYTFGSGTRLTVV.

This clonotype has at least ten counts. The rearrangement joins TRBV6-5 to TRBJ2-2; D is perhaps TRBD1 or TRBD2 (5 bases each). Trimming pared 2 bases from V and 7 bases from J, leaving 14 bases between. CDR1 MNHEY and CDR2 SVGAGI come from the germline V gene. This CDR3 spans 15 amino acids. CDR3 amino acids: CASSYGRQSGGELFF. Written as DNA, the CDR3 is TGTGCCAGCAGTTACGGGAGACAGTCCGGCGGGGAGCTGTTTTTT.

The V gene is TRBV6-1, the J gene TRBJ2-7; the D is unclear. Germline V gives CDR1 MNHNS, CDR2 SASEGT. The V gene lost 6 bases and the J gene lost 4 bases, with 19 bases spanning the gap. This CDR3 has 15 amino acids. The CDR3 DNA reads as TGTGCCAGCAGCTTTGACACAGCCTTAGGGTACGAGCAGTACTTC. Residues: CASSFDTALGYEQYF.

The V call is TRBV3-1, the J call TRBJ1-1, with 7 positions matching TRBD1. CDR3 size: 14 residues. Germline V CDR1 and CDR2: LGHDT, YNNKEL (reference sequence). The J segment lost 4 bases and the V segment lost 6 bases, leaving 8 bases of the junction unmatched. The chain's CDR3 is CASRKDRDVTEAFF. The CDR3 DNA sequence: TGTGCCAGCAGGAAAGACAGGGACGTCACTGAAGCTTTCTTT.

This clonotype was observed a handful of times. The V and J genes are TRBV20-1 and TRBJ2-3; 7 positions match TRBD1. This CDR3 has 15 residues. With V trimmed by 6 bases and J by 2 bases, 11 bases remained unmatched. Germline CDR1 is DFQATT and CDR2 is SNEGSKA (reference sequence). Written as DNA, the CDR3 is TGCAGTGCCGCCGACAGGGATATTTTCACAGATACGCAGTATTTT. It codes for CSAADRDIFTDTQYF.

This clonotype was picked up many times. V gene TRBV6-4 combines with J gene TRBJ2-3; D is unclear. Between the trimmed V and J ends, which lost 0 bases and 3 bases, there was a span of 7 bases. This CDR3 contains 14 residues. CDR1 and CDR2 from the germline V gene are MRHNA and SNTAGT. The CDR3 coding sequence is TGTGCCAGCAGTGACTCGAAAGGGACAGATACGCAGTATTTT. This translates into CASSDSKGTDTQYF.

This clonotype was seen ten or more times. CDR3 in DNA: TGCGCCAGCAGCAGGGAACAAACCCCGTACAATGAGCAGTTCTTC. Protein product: CASSREQTPYNEQFF. This chain connects TRBV5-1 to TRBJ2-1; no firm D call. V lost 4 bases and J 4 bases, leaving 15 bases between the germline ends. The germline V gene has CDR1 SGHRS and CDR2 YFSETQ. There are 15 residues in the CDR3.

This clonotype turned up a few times. The chain combines TRBV21-1 with TRBJ1-5; the D call TRBD1 from the table was never checked on the DNA. TRBV21-1 is classified as a pseudogene. The CDR3 length is 19 residues. DNA for the CDR3: TGTGCCAGCAGCCAAAGTGAGGGACAGGGTTACCTTAGCAATCAGCCCCAGCATTTT. Encoded protein: CASSQSEGQGYLSNQPQHF.